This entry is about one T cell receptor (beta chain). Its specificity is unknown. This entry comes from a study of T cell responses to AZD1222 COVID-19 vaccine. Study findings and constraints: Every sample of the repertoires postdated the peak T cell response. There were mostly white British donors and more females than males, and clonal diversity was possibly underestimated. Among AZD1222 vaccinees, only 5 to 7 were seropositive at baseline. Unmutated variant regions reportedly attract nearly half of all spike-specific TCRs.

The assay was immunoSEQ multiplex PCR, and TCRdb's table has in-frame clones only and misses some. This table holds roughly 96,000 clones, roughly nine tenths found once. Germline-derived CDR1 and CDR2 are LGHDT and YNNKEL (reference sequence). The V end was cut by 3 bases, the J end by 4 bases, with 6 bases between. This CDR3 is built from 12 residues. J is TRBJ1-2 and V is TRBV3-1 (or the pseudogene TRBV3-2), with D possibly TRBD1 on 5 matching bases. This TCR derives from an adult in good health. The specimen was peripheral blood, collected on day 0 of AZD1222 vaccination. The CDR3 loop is CASSQGTYGYTF. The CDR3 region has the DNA TGTGCCAGCAGCCAGGGGACCTATGGCTACACCTTC.